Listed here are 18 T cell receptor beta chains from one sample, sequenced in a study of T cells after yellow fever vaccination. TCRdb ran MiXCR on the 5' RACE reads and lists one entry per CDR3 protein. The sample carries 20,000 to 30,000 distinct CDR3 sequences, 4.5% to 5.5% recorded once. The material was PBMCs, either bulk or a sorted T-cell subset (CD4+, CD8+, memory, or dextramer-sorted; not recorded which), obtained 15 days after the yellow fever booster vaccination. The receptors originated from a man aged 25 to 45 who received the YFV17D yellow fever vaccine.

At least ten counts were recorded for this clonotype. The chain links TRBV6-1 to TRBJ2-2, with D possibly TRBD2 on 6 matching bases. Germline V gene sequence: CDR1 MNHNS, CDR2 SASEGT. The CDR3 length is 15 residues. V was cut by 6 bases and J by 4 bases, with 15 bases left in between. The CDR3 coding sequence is TGTGCCAGCAGAAAAGCGGCGGGGAGCACCGGGGAGCTGTTTTTT. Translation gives CASRKAAGSTGELFF.

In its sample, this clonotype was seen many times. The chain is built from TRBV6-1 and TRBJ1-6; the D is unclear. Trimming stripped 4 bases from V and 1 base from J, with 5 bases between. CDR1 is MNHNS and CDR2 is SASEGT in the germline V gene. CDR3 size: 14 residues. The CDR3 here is CASSGRSYNSPLHF. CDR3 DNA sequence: TGTGCCAGCAGTGGAAGGTCCTATAATTCACCCCTCCACTTT.

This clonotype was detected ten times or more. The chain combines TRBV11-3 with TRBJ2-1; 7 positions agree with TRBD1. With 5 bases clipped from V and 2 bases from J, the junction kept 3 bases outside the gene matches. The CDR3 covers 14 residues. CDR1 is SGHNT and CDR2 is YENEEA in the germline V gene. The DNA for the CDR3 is TGTGCCAGCAGCCGACAGGGCCCCTACAATGAGCAGTTCTTC. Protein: CASSRQGPYNEQFF.

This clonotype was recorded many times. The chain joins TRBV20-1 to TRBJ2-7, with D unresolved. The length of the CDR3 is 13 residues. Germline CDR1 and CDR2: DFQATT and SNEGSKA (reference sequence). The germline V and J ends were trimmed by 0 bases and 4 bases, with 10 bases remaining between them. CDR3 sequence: CSARDTWAYEQYF. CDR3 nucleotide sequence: TGCAGTGCTAGAGATACTTGGGCTTACGAGCAGTACTTC.

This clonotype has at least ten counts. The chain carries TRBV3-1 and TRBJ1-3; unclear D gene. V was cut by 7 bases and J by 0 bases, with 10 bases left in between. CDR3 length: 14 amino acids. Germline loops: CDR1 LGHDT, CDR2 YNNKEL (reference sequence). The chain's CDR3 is CASIVESSGNTIYF. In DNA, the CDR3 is TGTGCCAGCATCGTGGAAAGCTCTGGAAACACCATATATTTT.

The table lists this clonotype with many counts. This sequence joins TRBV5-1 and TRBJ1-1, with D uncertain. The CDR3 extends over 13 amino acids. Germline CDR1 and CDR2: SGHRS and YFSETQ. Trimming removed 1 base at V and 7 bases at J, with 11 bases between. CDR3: CASSLRGRDEAFF. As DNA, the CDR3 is TGCGCCAGCAGCTTGCGAGGGAGAGATGAAGCTTTCTTT.

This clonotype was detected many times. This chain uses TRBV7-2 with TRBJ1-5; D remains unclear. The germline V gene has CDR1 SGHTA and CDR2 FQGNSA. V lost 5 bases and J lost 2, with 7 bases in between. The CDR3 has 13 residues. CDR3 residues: CASSPEGNQPQHF. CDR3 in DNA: TGTGCCAGCAGCCCAGAGGGCAATCAGCCCCAGCATTTT.

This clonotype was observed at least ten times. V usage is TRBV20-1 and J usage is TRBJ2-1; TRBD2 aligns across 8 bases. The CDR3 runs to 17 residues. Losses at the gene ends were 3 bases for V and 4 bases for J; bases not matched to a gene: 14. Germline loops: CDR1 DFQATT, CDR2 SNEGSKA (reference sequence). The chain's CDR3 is CSASLSKLTSGYNEQFF. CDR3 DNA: TGCAGTGCTAGCCTCTCAAAGTTAACTAGCGGTTACAATGAGCAGTTCTTC.

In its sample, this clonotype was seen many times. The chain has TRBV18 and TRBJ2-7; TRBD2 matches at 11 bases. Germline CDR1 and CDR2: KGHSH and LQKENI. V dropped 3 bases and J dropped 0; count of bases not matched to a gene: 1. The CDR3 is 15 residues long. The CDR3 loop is CASSPGLAASYEQYF. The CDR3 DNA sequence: TGTGCCAGCTCACCGGGACTAGCGGCCTCCTACGAGCAGTACTTC.

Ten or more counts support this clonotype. CDR3 protein: CASSRGRGGYGYTF. Here the CDR3 DNA reads TGTGCCAGCAGCCGGGGGCGGGGAGGCTATGGCTACACCTTC. The chain couples TRBV14 to TRBJ1-2, with D maybe TRBD1 (6 bases). The V gene's germline CDR1 is SGHDN and CDR2 FVKESK. The germline V and J ends were trimmed by 4 bases and 4 bases, with 13 bases remaining between them. This CDR3 is 14 amino acids long. Using reference TRBV14 and TRBJ1-2 for the parts outside the CDR3, the full variable domain is EAGVTQFPSHSVIEKGQTVTLRCDPISGHDNLYWYRRVMGKEIKFLLHFVKESKQDESGMPNNRFLAERTGGTYSTLKVQPAELEDSGVYFCASSRGRGGYGYTFGSGTRLTVV.

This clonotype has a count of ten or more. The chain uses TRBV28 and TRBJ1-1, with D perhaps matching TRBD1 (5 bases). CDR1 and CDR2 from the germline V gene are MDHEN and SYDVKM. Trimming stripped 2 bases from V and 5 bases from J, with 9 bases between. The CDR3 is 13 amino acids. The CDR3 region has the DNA TGTGCCAGCAGTTTAATGGGGGGGACTGAAGCTTTCTTT. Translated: CASSLMGGTEAFF.

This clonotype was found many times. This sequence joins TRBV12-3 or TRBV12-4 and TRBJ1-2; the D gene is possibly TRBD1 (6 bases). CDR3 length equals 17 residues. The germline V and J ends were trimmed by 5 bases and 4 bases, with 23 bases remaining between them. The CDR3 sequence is CASSPSRTAGLGYGYTF. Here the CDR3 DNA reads TGTGCCAGCAGTCCAAGTAGGACAGCCGGGCTTGGCTATGGCTACACCTTC.

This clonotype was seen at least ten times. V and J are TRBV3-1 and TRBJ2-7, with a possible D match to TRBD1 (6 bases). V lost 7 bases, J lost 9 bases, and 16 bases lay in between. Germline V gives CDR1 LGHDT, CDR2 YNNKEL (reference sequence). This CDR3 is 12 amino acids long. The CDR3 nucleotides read TGTGCCAGCACGTCGGGACATACAGGGCAGTACTTC. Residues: CASTSGHTGQYF.

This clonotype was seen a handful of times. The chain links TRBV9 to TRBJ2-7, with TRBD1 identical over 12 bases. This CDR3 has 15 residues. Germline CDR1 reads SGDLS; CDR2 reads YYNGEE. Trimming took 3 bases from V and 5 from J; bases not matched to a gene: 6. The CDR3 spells CASSAGTGGPNEQYF. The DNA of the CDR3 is TGTGCCAGCAGCGCGGGGACAGGGGGCCCCAACGAGCAGTACTTC.

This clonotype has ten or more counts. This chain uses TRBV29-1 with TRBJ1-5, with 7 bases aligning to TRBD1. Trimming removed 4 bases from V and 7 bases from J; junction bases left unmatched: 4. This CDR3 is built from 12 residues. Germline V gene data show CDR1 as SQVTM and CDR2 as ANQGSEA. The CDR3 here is CSVGQGDQPQHF. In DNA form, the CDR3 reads TGCAGCGTTGGACAGGGCGACCAGCCCCAGCATTTT.

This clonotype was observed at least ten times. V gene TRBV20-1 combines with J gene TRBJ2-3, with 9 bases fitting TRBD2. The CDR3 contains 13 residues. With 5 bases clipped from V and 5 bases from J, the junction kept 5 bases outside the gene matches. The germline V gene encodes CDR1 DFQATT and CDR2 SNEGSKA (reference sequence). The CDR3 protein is CSAETSGGDTQYF. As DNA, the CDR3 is TGCAGTGCTGAGACTAGCGGTGGAGATACGCAGTATTTT.

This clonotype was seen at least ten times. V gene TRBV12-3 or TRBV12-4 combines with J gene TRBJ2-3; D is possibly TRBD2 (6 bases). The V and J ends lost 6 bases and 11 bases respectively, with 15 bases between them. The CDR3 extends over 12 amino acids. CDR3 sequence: CASSPGVREQYF. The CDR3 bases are TGTGCCAGCAGCCCCGGGGTGCGGGAGCAGTATTTT.

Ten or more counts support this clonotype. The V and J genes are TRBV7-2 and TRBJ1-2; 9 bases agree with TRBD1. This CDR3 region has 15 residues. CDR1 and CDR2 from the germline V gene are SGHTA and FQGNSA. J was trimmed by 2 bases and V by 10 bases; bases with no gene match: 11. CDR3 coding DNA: TGTGCCAAGTCGAACCGGACAGGGGCGAACTATGGCTACACCTTC. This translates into CAKSNRTGANYGYTF.